This TCR beta chain is from a study of blood T cell repertoires in COVID-19. Study context: Sources were T cells, B-cell-depleted T cells, or PBMCs; the material itself was cDNA or gDNA.

Produced via immunoSEQ multiplex PCR; TCRdb's table is partial and in-frame only. The sample lists 200,000 or so clones; roughly 87% were seen once. The CDR3 totals 13 residues. Trimming removed 8 bases at V and 0 bases at J, with 11 bases between. Looked up from germline, CDR1 is SNHLY and CDR2 is FYNNEI. Residents of about two dozen US areas, aged about 18 to 95 years, made up the participants. Participants had their cohort set by participant-reported clinical history. The gene calls are TRBV2 and TRBJ2-7; D possibly corresponds to TRBD1 (5 bases). The sequenced sample was PBMCs or T cells enriched from blood (not recorded which). This clonotype was obtained from a woman aged 40-49 years with acute COVID-19. CDR3 DNA sequence: TGTGCCAGCGGCCAGGGAAACTCCTACGAGCAGTACTTC. It yields the protein CASGQGNSYEQYF.